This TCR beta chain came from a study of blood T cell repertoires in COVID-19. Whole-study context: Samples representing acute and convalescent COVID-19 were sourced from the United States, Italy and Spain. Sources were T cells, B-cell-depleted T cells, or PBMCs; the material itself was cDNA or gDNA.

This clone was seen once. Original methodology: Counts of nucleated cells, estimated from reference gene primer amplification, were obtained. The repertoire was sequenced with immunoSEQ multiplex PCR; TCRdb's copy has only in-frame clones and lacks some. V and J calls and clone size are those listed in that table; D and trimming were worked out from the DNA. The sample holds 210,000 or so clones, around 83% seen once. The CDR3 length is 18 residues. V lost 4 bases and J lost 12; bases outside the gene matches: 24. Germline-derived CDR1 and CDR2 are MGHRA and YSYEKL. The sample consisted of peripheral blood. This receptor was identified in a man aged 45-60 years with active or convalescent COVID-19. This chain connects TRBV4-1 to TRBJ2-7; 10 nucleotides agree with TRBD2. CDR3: CASSPGLAEPRAISRLYF. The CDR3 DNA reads TGCGCCAGCAGCCCTGGACTAGCGGAGCCCCGTGCTATCAGTCGCTTGTACTTC.